What follows are 30 T cell receptor beta chains derived from one specimen sequenced in a study of blood T cell repertoires in COVID-19. Sequencing used immunoSEQ multiplex PCR; TCRdb keeps in-frame clones, though not all of them. Of 65,000 to 85,000 clones listed, around nine tenths were seen once; the top ten hold roughly 10%. Sample: peripheral blood. The receptors stem from a woman under 30 with acute or convalescent COVID-19.

The rearrangement uses TRBV5-6 and TRBJ1-4, with no clear D. Trimming stripped 4 bases from V and 0 bases from J, with 13 bases between. Germline V gives CDR1 SGHDT, CDR2 YYEEEE. The CDR3 has 16 amino acids. The CDR3 region is CASSRYGVATNEKLFF. The DNA of the CDR3 is TGTGCCAGCAGCCGGTACGGGGTTGCAACTAATGAAAAACTGTTTTTT.

The rearrangement joins TRBV5-1 to TRBJ2-5; D is possibly TRBD1 (5 bases). CDR3 length equals 14 residues. Germline V lookup: CDR1 SGHRS, CDR2 YFSETQ. Trimming stripped 6 bases from V and 5 bases from J, with 17 bases between. In nucleotides, the CDR3 is TGCGCCAGCACCCCGGTGGGGCAGACGGAGACCCAGTACTTC. It is translated as CASTPVGQTETQYF.

The rearrangement joins TRBV6-2 or TRBV6-3 to TRBJ2-2; a weak D match, TRBD2 (6 bases). Germline CDR1 reads MNHEY; CDR2 reads SVGEGT. V shed 4 bases and J shed 7 bases, with 10 bases lying between them. This CDR3 contains 13 residues. The CDR3 sequence is CASSWRGGGELFF. The CDR3 DNA sequence: TGTGCCAGCAGTTGGAGGGGAGGCGGGGAGCTGTTTTTT.

The CDR3 spells CASSELTGRSGNTIYF. Here the CDR3 DNA reads TGTGCCAGCAGTGAGCTGACAGGGCGCTCTGGAAACACCATATATTTT. This sequence joins TRBV6-1 and TRBJ1-3, with 7 bases fitting TRBD1. Germline V gene data show CDR1 as MNHNS and CDR2 as SASEGT. With V trimmed by 3 bases and J by 0 bases, 5 bases remained unmatched. This CDR3 is 16 amino acids long.

The rearrangement joins TRBV6-1 to TRBJ1-5; D is unresolved. Germline assignment: CDR1 MNHNS and CDR2 SASEGT. Deletions cut 3 bases from V and 6 bases from J, with 18 bases between. The CDR3 has 16 amino acids. CDR3 in amino acids: CASSDTLEGLRQPQHF. The CDR3 coding sequence is TGTGCCAGCAGTGATACTCTCGAGGGCCTACGTCAGCCCCAGCATTTT.

CDR3 residues: CASSTAGSNQPQHF. CDR3 bases: TGTGCCAGCAGCACCGCGGGGAGCAATCAGCCCCAGCATTTT. The rearrangement links TRBV21-1 to TRBJ1-5. TRBV21-1 corresponds to a pseudogene. The CDR3 has 14 amino acids.

The chain has TRBV5-1 and TRBJ2-7, with 11 nucleotides matching TRBD2. Germline lookup yields CDR1 SGHRS and CDR2 YFSETQ. The CDR3 is 18 amino acids. V was clipped by 4 bases and J by 0 bases; unmatched bases: 12. CDR3 residues: CASSLQASGGPVSYEQYF. The CDR3 nucleotides read TGCGCCAGCAGCCTGCAGGCTAGCGGGGGGCCCGTCTCCTACGAGCAGTACTTC. Complete variable domain (other parts from reference TRBV5-1 and TRBJ2-7): KAGVTQTPRYLIKTRGQQVTLSCSPISGHRSVSWYQQTPGQGLQFLFEYFSETQRNKGNFPGRFSGRQFSNSRSEMNVSTLELGDSALYLCASSLQASGGPVSYEQYFGPGTRLTVT.

V is TRBV19 and J is TRBJ1-1; no clear D gene. Per germline, CDR1 LNHDA and CDR2 SQIVND (reference sequence). Between the trimmed V and J ends, which lost 7 bases and 1 base, there was a span of 10 bases. The CDR3 contains 13 residues. CDR3 sequence (DNA): TGTGCCAGTAAAGACTTAGGGAACACTGAAGCTTTCTTT. It yields the protein CASKDLGNTEAFF.

This clone was observed a few times. In DNA, the CDR3 is TGTGCCAGCAGCTTAGACGGGTATAATTCACCCCTCCACTTT. This encodes CASSLDGYNSPLHF. This chain joins TRBV7-2 and TRBJ1-6; no firm D call. The V gene's germline CDR1 is SGHTA and CDR2 FQGNSA. The CDR3 runs 14 residues. Trimming removed 1 base at V and 4 bases at J, with 5 bases between.

DNA of the CDR3: TGTGCCAGCAGCCAAAGGGGGGGGCGCGGTGGCTACACCTTC. This sequence encodes CASSQRGGRGGYTF. The V gene is TRBV7-2, the J gene TRBJ1-2; tentatively, D is TRBD1 (6 bases). Germline V gives CDR1 SGHTA, CDR2 FQGNSA. V gave up 5 bases and J gave up 7 bases, with 17 bases separating them. This CDR3 has 14 amino acids. Full variable domain (missing parts from reference TRBV7-2 and TRBJ1-2): GAGVSQSPSNKVTEKGKDVELRCDPISGHTALYWYRQSLGQGLEFLIYFQGNSAPDKSGLPSDRFSAERTGGSVSTLTIQRTQQEDSAVYLCASSQRGGRGGYTFGSGTRLTVV.

The V and J genes are TRBV7-2 and TRBJ2-7, with D possibly matching TRBD2 (6 bases). This CDR3 contains 15 residues. Per germline, CDR1 SGHTA and CDR2 FQGNSA. Deletions cut 2 bases from V and 3 bases from J, with 14 bases between. The CDR3 region has the DNA TGTGCCAGCAGCTTATACGGGACGGACTACTACGAGCAGTACTTC. It yields the protein CASSLYGTDYYEQYF.

The V gene is TRBV4-2, the J gene TRBJ2-6; D not resolved. V dropped 0 bases and J dropped 0 bases, with 3 bases sitting between them. The CDR3 consists of 15 residues. Germline-derived CDR1 and CDR2 are LGHNA and YNFKEQ. CDR3 sequence reads: CASSQDSSGANVLTF. DNA of the CDR3: TGTGCCAGCAGCCAAGATAGCTCTGGGGCCAACGTCCTGACTTTC.

The V call is TRBV28, the J call TRBJ1-5; no firm D call. Trimming pared 5 bases from V and 4 bases from J, leaving 9 bases between. The CDR3 is 13 amino acids. CDR1 MDHEN and CDR2 SYDVKM come from the germline V gene. For the CDR3, the DNA is TGTGCCAGCAGTCCCGCGGGGAATCAGCCCCAGCATTTT. It yields the protein CASSPAGNQPQHF.

The V and J genes are TRBV12-3 or TRBV12-4 and TRBJ2-2, with D possibly TRBD2 on 7 matching bases. The CDR3 extends over 13 amino acids. V lost 5 bases and J lost 6, with 10 bases in between. The CDR3 sequence: CASSRGGAGELFF. DNA for the CDR3: TGTGCCAGCAGTCGAGGGGGGGCCGGGGAGCTGTTTTTT.

This clone was seen a few times. V gene TRBV4-2 combines with J gene TRBJ2-1, with a tentative D call TRBD2 (7 bases). The ends were cut back, 0 bases at V and 5 bases at J, with 14 bases in the middle. CDR1 and CDR2 (germline): LGHNA, YNFKEQ. The CDR3 consists of 16 residues. The CDR3 sequence: CASSQEGGGADNEQFF. DNA for the CDR3: TGTGCCAGCAGCCAAGAGGGAGGGGGGGCAGACAATGAGCAGTTCTTC.

This clone has a single count. The V gene is TRBV12-3 or TRBV12-4, the J gene TRBJ2-2; D may be TRBD1 (5 bases). V lost 5 bases to trimming and J lost 5 bases, with 9 bases between them. This CDR3 is 13 amino acids long. The CDR3 coding sequence is TGTGCCAGCAGTCCTTACAGGACCGGGGAGCTGTTTTTT. It specifies CASSPYRTGELFF.

This rearrangement joins TRBV9 to TRBJ2-2; 12 positions match TRBD2. In germline, CDR1 is SGDLS, CDR2 YYNGEE. The CDR3 runs to 16 residues. Trimming took 2 bases from V and 4 from J; bases not matched to a gene: 3. The CDR3 DNA reads TGTGCCAGCAGCGTTACTAGCGGGAGGAGCACCGGGGAGCTGTTTTTT. This sequence encodes CASSVTSGRSTGELFF.

The genes are TRBV10-3 and TRBJ2-3, with a weak D call TRBD1 (6 bases). V dropped 8 bases and J dropped 0 bases, with 15 bases sitting between them. The V gene's germline CDR1 is ENHRY and CDR2 SYGVKD. This CDR3 spans 15 amino acids. CDR3 in DNA: TGTGCCATCTCAGTAGGGGGATCTAGCACAGATACGCAGTATTTT. It codes for CAISVGGSSTDTQYF.

The chain carries TRBV2 and TRBJ1-4, with TRBD1 as a possible D gene (5 bases). V dropped 3 bases and J dropped 10 bases, with 15 bases sitting between them. The CDR3 spans 14 residues. Germline V lookup: CDR1 SNHLY, CDR2 FYNNEI. The CDR3, as DNA: TGTGCCAGCAGTGATCAGGATACCGGGGGAAAACTGTTTTTT. Its translation is CASSDQDTGGKLFF.

J is TRBJ2-7 and V is TRBV28, with TRBD1 identical over 8 bases. Germline values: CDR1 MDHEN, CDR2 SYDVKM. Trimming at V came to 5 bases and at J to 2 bases, leaving 8 bases not matched to a gene. The CDR3 totals 15 residues. This CDR3 reads CASSTTWTGTYEQYF. The CDR3 nucleotides read TGTGCCAGCAGTACCACCTGGACAGGGACCTACGAGCAGTACTTC.

This clone was observed a handful of times. J is TRBJ2-7 and V is TRBV29-1, with D unclear. The CDR3 has 12 residues. Per germline, CDR1 SQVTM and CDR2 ANQGSEA. The ends were cut back, 4 bases at V and 2 bases at J, with 9 bases in the middle. CDR3 sequence (DNA): TGCAGCGTTGCTATGGGCCCCTACGAGCAGTACTTC. Amino acids: CSVAMGPYEQYF.

The chain employs TRBV20-1 and TRBJ1-3; no firm D call. The CDR3 covers 16 residues. Germline V CDR1 and CDR2: DFQATT, SNEGSKA (reference sequence). V gave up 3 bases and J gave up 4 bases, with 19 bases separating them. The CDR3 is CSASIFSPGSGNTIYF. DNA for the CDR3: TGCAGTGCTAGTATTTTCAGTCCGGGTTCGGGAAACACCATATATTTT.

J is TRBJ2-1 and V is TRBV5-1, with 12 bases aligning to TRBD2. V shed 3 bases and J 8 bases; nucleotides not matched to a gene: 6. This CDR3 is 15 amino acids long. Germline V gene lookup returns CDR1 SGHRS and CDR2 YFSETQ. The CDR3, as DNA: TGCGCCAGCAGCTCGACTAGCGGGAGTTTGGATGAGCAGTTCTTC. This encodes CASSSTSGSLDEQFF.

V is TRBV24-1 and J is TRBJ2-2; D is possibly TRBD2 (5 bases). The CDR3 is 12 residues long. The germline gives CDR1 KGHDR, CDR2 SFDVKD. The germline V and J ends were trimmed by 9 bases and 5 bases, with 9 bases remaining between them. The CDR3 DNA sequence: TGTGCCACCGCGGACTCTACCGGGGAGCTGTTTTTT. As protein: CATADSTGELFF.

The genes are TRBV7-8 and TRBJ2-2; perhaps TRBD1 as D (5 bases). The CDR3 runs 16 residues. V gave up 1 base and J gave up 4 bases, with 13 bases separating them. Germline CDR1 and CDR2: SGHVS and FQNEAQ. Here the CDR3 DNA reads TGTGCCAGCAGCTTAGTATCTGGGGCGGTCACCGGGGAGCTGTTTTTT. It yields the protein CASSLVSGAVTGELFF.

The chain has TRBV28 and TRBJ1-6, with 8 positions matching TRBD1. With V trimmed by 6 bases and J by 8 bases, 9 bases remained unmatched. This CDR3 has 15 residues. The germline gives CDR1 MDHEN, CDR2 SYDVKM. As DNA, the CDR3 is TGTGCCAGCAGCCCCCTGGACAGGGACTATTCACCCCTCCACTTT. Translation gives CASSPLDRDYSPLHF.

J is TRBJ2-3 and V is TRBV30; 10 bases align to TRBD2. The trim removed 3 bases at V and 3 bases at J, leaving 0 bases unmatched. The V gene's germline CDR1 is GTSNPN and CDR2 SVGIG (reference sequence). This CDR3 has 13 residues. CDR3 sequence reads: CAWRTSGTDTQYF. The CDR3 DNA sequence: TGTGCCTGGAGGACTAGCGGGACAGATACGCAGTATTTT.

The sample holds one count of this clone. J is TRBJ2-1 and V is TRBV28, with 8 bases identical to TRBD2. CDR1 and CDR2 from the germline V gene are MDHEN and SYDVKM. V lost 5 bases, J lost 10 bases, and 13 bases stayed unmatched. The CDR3 is made up of 15 amino acids. The CDR3 sequence is CASSPGGAGAVEQFF. The CDR3 nucleotides read TGTGCCAGCAGTCCAGGAGGAGCGGGGGCAGTGGAGCAGTTCTTC.

This sequence joins TRBV11-3 and TRBJ2-7; D perhaps matches TRBD2 (5 bases). The CDR3 consists of 14 residues. The V and J ends lost 1 base and 0 bases respectively, with 7 bases between them. Per the germline V gene, CDR1 is SGHNT and CDR2 is YENEEA. The CDR3 loop reads CASSLGGSSYEQYF. Written as DNA, the CDR3 is TGTGCCAGCAGCTTAGGAGGGAGCTCCTACGAGCAGTACTTC.

This chain joins TRBV30 and TRBJ2-6, with 8 bases that match TRBD1. Germline-derived CDR1 and CDR2 are GTSNPN and SVGIG (reference sequence). V shed 3 bases, J shed 2 bases, and the junction held 6 bases outside the gene matches. This CDR3 region has 16 residues. CDR3 in amino acids: CAWSPTGVTGANVLTF. The CDR3 DNA is TGTGCCTGGAGCCCGACAGGGGTGACTGGGGCCAACGTCCTGACTTTC. Using reference TRBV30 and TRBJ2-6 for the parts outside the CDR3, the full variable domain is SQTIHQWPATLVQPVGSPLSLECTVEGTSNPNLYWYRQAAGRGLQLLFYSVGIGQISSEVPQNLSASRPQDRQFILSSKKLLLSDSGFYLCAWSPTGVTGANVLTFGAGSRLTVL.